This T cell receptor beta chain was recovered during a study of T-cell memory formation after mild COVID-19. Findings and limits, study-wide: Proof of SARS-CoV-2 specificity was absent for the second-wave clones that crested on day 37. Among contracting clones, CD4+ were mainly CM/EM and CD8+ enriched in EMRA. The study found balanced CD4/CD8 in clones contracting day 15 to 85 and a CD4+ lean in later expanders.

V shed 3 bases and J shed 5 bases, with 9 bases lying between them. CDR1 is SGHTA and CDR2 is FQGTGA in the germline V gene. The CDR3 sequence is 13 residues long. As regards this clonotype: The target antigen is unknown.

TCRdb reanalysed the 5' RACE reads using MiXCR and keeps one entry per CDR3 protein. Of under 650,000 distinct CDR3 sequences in the sample, roughly 18% are singletons; the top ten hold around 11%. The chain couples TRBV7-3 to TRBJ2-3, with TRBD2 as a possible D gene (5 bases). What was sequenced was PBMCs or a T cell subset sorted from them (not recorded which). The TCR originated in an adult woman who had mild COVID-19 (a few samples of this study predate the infection). Cell type and time point are not known. The DNA for the CDR3 is TGTGCCAGCAGCTTCGCGAGGGAAGATACGCAGTATTTT. Protein: CASSFAREDTQYF.